Each of the 20 T cell receptor beta chains below was sequenced from the same sample in a study of early T cells in non-severe SARS-CoV-2 infection (dated by TCRdb to the early 2020s). Library preparation was by 5' RACE. Sequencer: NextSeq 500. TCRdb reprocessing: public reads trimmed at Q25 with fastp, clones called with MiXCR, in-frame beta chains kept. Identical CDR3 protein sequences are pooled into one entry, listed with their most common genes and DNA. Across this sample there are tens of thousands of distinct CDR3 sequences, with over 10% seen only once. About 4.7% of the sample rests with the top ten. Sequencing was performed on whole blood. The receptor set was obtained from an adult who was a healthcare worker with PCR-confirmed SARS-CoV-2 infection or an uninfected control (not recorded which).

This clonotype occurred many times. This chain connects TRBV7-8 to TRBJ2-1; D gene uncertain. The germline gives CDR1 SGHVS, CDR2 FQNEAQ. CDR3 length: 15 residues. The germline V and J ends were trimmed by 5 bases and 3 bases, with 14 bases remaining between them. The chain's CDR3 is CASSATAGGYNEQFF. The CDR3 nucleotides read TGTGCCAGCAGCGCGACGGCAGGCGGCTACAATGAGCAGTTCTTC.

This clonotype has more than one count but fewer than ten. The rearrangement joins TRBV5-1 to TRBJ1-1, with D unclear. The CDR3 covers 13 residues. V dropped 4 bases and J dropped 2 bases, with 9 bases sitting between them. Germline V gives CDR1 SGHRS, CDR2 YFSETQ. In DNA form, the CDR3 reads TGCGCCAGCAGCGGGCAGGAAAACACTGAAGCTTTCTTT. This codes for CASSGQENTEAFF.

This clonotype was observed at least ten times. V is TRBV20-1 and J is TRBJ2-5, with TRBD1 matching over 11 bases. The CDR3 has 13 residues. J lost 4 bases, V lost 5 bases, and 3 bases had no gene match. Per the germline V gene, CDR1 is DFQATT and CDR2 is SNEGSKA (reference sequence). The CDR3 here is CSASGQGAETQYF. Written as DNA, the CDR3 is TGCAGTGCTTCTGGACAGGGGGCAGAGACCCAGTACTTC.

This clonotype has only a few counts. The rearrangement uses TRBV18 and TRBJ1-2; D ambiguous. Germline CDR1 KGHSH, CDR2 LQKENI. The length of the CDR3 is 16 residues. Trimming took 0 bases from V and 1 from J, leaving 12 bases between them. CDR3 sequence: CASSPPPGSHNYGYTF. DNA for the CDR3: TGTGCCAGCTCACCACCCCCGGGGAGCCATAACTATGGCTACACCTTC.

The sample holds many counts of this clonotype. The rearrangement links TRBV7-2 to TRBJ2-7; D is perhaps TRBD2 (5 bases). Trimming removed 1 base at V and 0 bases at J, with 7 bases between. The V gene's germline CDR1 is SGHTA and CDR2 FQGNSA. This CDR3 spans 14 amino acids. The CDR3 protein is CASSLVRASYEQYF. CDR3 nucleotide sequence: TGTGCCAGCAGCTTAGTGAGGGCCTCCTACGAGCAGTACTTC. Variable domain in full (rest from reference TRBV7-2 and TRBJ2-7): GAGVSQSPSNKVTEKGKDVELRCDPISGHTALYWYRQSLGQGLEFLIYFQGNSAPDKSGLPSDRFSAERTGGSVSTLTIQRTQQEDSAVYLCASSLVRASYEQYFGPGTRLTVT.

The sample holds many counts of this clonotype. The rearrangement links TRBV6-5 to TRBJ1-2; D unclear. The CDR3 length is 14 residues. V shed 6 bases and J shed 4 bases, with 15 bases lying between them. Per germline, CDR1 MNHEY and CDR2 SVGAGI. The CDR3 is CASRPGLWAYGYTF. In DNA, the CDR3 is TGTGCCAGCAGGCCGGGCCTTTGGGCCTATGGCTACACCTTC.

The J gene is TRBJ2-3, the V gene TRBV10-2; tentatively, D is TRBD2 (7 bases). Germline V CDR1 and CDR2: WSHSY, SAAADI. V gave up 7 bases and J gave up 2 bases, with 19 bases separating them. The CDR3 runs 16 residues. The DNA for the CDR3 is TGCGCCAGCAAGGCTGGGGGGGGGCCTTTCACAGATACGCAGTATTTT. Its translation: CASKAGGGPFTDTQYF.

This clonotype was seen at least ten times. The J gene is TRBJ1-4, the V gene TRBV6-5; D possibly corresponds to TRBD1 (6 bases). This CDR3 is 13 amino acids long. With 8 bases removed from V and 4 bases from J, the gap between germline ends came to 11 bases. Germline V lookup: CDR1 MNHEY, CDR2 SVGAGI. The CDR3 DNA reads TGTGCCAGCCGGACAGCCCATAATGAAAAACTGTTTTTT. Protein: CASRTAHNEKLFF.

This clonotype was counted between two and nine times. This chain links TRBV6-5 with TRBJ2-7; 11 bases match TRBD1. CDR3 size: 14 residues. V dropped 5 bases and J dropped 6; count of bases not matched to a gene: 6. Looked up from germline, CDR1 is MNHEY and CDR2 is SVGAGI. The CDR3 DNA reads TGTGCCAGCAGTCCGGGACAGGGGGGGCGCGAGCAGTACTTC. Amino acid sequence: CASSPGQGGREQYF.

A few counts support this clonotype. The chain recombines TRBV11-2 with TRBJ2-1; tentatively, D is TRBD1 (6 bases). The CDR3 consists of 14 residues. CDR1 and CDR2 (germline): SGHAT, FQNNGV. Trimming shortened V by 3 bases and J by 4 bases, and 10 bases separated the two germline ends. CDR3 loop: CASSLGDTYNEQFF. CDR3 coding DNA: TGTGCCAGCAGCTTGGGGGACACATACAATGAGCAGTTCTTC.

This clonotype has a count of ten or more. The chain is built from TRBV2 and TRBJ2-5, with 11 bases aligning to TRBD2. V was clipped by 5 bases and J by 1 base; unmatched bases: 3. The CDR3 length is 15 residues. Germline V gene data show CDR1 as SNHLY and CDR2 as FYNNEI. CDR3 in amino acids: CASSPSGGLQETQYF. Written as DNA, the CDR3 is TGTGCCAGCAGTCCTAGCGGGGGGCTCCAAGAGACCCAGTACTTC.

This clonotype was counted many times. This chain uses TRBV6-1 with TRBJ2-2; D is unresolved. Deletions cut 6 bases from V and 1 base from J, with 6 bases between. This CDR3 is 13 amino acids long. CDR1 MNHNS and CDR2 SASEGT come from the germline V gene. The DNA for the CDR3 is TGTGCCAGCAGGCCAGAGAACACCGGGGAGCTGTTTTTT. Its protein product is CASRPENTGELFF.

This clonotype was seen repeatedly, ten times or more. V usage is TRBV5-5 and J usage is TRBJ1-5; 9 bases align to TRBD1. V lost 1 base, J lost 3 bases, and 11 bases stayed unmatched. The CDR3 loop spans 18 amino acids. Germline V lookup: CDR1 SGHKS, CDR2 YYEKEE (reference sequence). The CDR3 loop is CASSLLITGQGNNQPQHF. The CDR3 bases are TGTGCCAGCAGCTTGCTAATTACGGGACAGGGCAACAATCAGCCCCAGCATTTT.

This clonotype has at least ten counts. This chain uses TRBV3-1 with TRBJ2-1; TRBD1 is a possible D gene (6 bases). Trimming took 1 base from V and 3 from J, leaving 16 bases between them. CDR3 length: 17 amino acids. Germline V lookup: CDR1 LGHDT, CDR2 YNNKEL (reference sequence). The CDR3 region is CASSQVGQGIFYNEQFF. The CDR3 nucleotides are TGTGCCAGCAGCCAAGTTGGGCAGGGGATTTTCTACAATGAGCAGTTCTTC.

The sample holds many counts of this clonotype. V and J are TRBV5-4 and TRBJ1-4, with D hard to call. The V gene's germline CDR1 is SGHNT and CDR2 YYREEE (reference sequence). V dropped 4 bases and J dropped 5 bases, with 15 bases sitting between them. The CDR3 contains 15 residues. CDR3: CASSIAAGGNEKLFF. CDR3 coding DNA: TGTGCCAGCAGCATCGCTGCCGGTGGGAATGAAAAACTGTTTTTT.

Ten or more counts support this clonotype. The gene calls are TRBV5-1 and TRBJ2-1; tentative D call: TRBD2 (5 bases). The CDR3 runs 17 residues. Per germline, CDR1 SGHRS and CDR2 YFSETQ. Trimming removed 0 bases at V and 0 bases at J, with 13 bases between. The CDR3 nucleotides are TGCGCCAGCAGCTTGGGGAGGTGGGGAAACTCCTACAATGAGCAGTTCTTC. It codes for CASSLGRWGNSYNEQFF. The whole variable domain, remainder taken from reference TRBV5-1 and TRBJ2-1, is KAGVTQTPRYLIKTRGQQVTLSCSPISGHRSVSWYQQTPGQGLQFLFEYFSETQRNKGNFPGRFSGRQFSNSRSEMNVSTLELGDSALYLCASSLGRWGNSYNEQFFGPGTRLTVL.

This clonotype was found many times. J is TRBJ2-5 and V is TRBV29-1, with D perhaps matching TRBD1 (6 bases). CDR3 length: 13 residues. The V gene's germline CDR1 is SQVTM and CDR2 ANQGSEA. V was clipped by 0 bases and J by 4 bases, with 9 bases between them. The CDR3 loop is CSVEDRGGETQYF. The CDR3 DNA follows: TGCAGCGTTGAAGACAGGGGCGGAGAGACCCAGTACTTC.

Many counts were recorded for this clonotype. The J gene is TRBJ2-1, the V gene TRBV2; perhaps D is TRBD1 or TRBD2 (5 bases each). The V and J ends lost 11 bases and 3 bases respectively, with 17 bases between them. CDR1 SNHLY and CDR2 FYNNEI come from the germline V gene. The CDR3 has 14 amino acids. This CDR3 is CAAQRGTYYNEQFF. The CDR3 bases are TGTGCCGCCCAAAGAGGGACCTACTACAATGAGCAGTTCTTC.

This clonotype has only a few counts. J is TRBJ2-2 and V is TRBV7-2, with a tentative D call TRBD1 (5 bases). Germline values: CDR1 SGHTA, CDR2 FQGNSA. The V end lost 6 bases, the J end lost 6 bases, and 17 bases lay between the germline ends. The CDR3 has 15 amino acids. The CDR3 reads CASSPDSLRAGELFF. In nucleotides, the CDR3 is TGTGCCAGCAGTCCAGACAGCCTCCGGGCCGGGGAGCTGTTTTTT.

This clonotype occurred many times. CDR3 DNA: TGTGCTAGTGGTTACCGGGGGCCACAGGAGACCGGGGAGCTGTTTTTT. Translated, it gives CASGYRGPQETGELFF. The rearrangement links TRBV12-5 to TRBJ2-2; either TRBD1 or TRBD2 may supply D (6 bases each). The CDR3 has 16 amino acids. Germline V CDR1 and CDR2: LGHNT, FRNRAP. Trimming cost V 4 bases and J 5 bases, with 17 bases left between them.